This T cell receptor beta chain was found in a study of shared clonotypes between healthy human individuals. A note on this clone: As yet, its antigen is unknown.

The study, taken as a whole, reports: Compared with memory subsets, naive subsets generally had larger estimated richness. With a handful of donors compared, around 5% of naive CD4 clonotypes were shared.

The CDR3 spans 13 residues. CDR1 MDHEN and CDR2 SYDVKM come from the germline V gene. V gave up 3 bases and J gave up 8 bases; unmatched junction bases: 1. Deep was the level used in running the assay. TCRdb's table, derived via immunoSEQ multiplex PCR, lists solely in-frame clones and lacks some. Of a few million clones listed, 85% to 95% are singletons. The investigators split CD4+ cells into a CD45RA+ naive subset and a CD45RA-negative memory subset. Sequencing input: naive CD4+ T cells from PBMCs. Subset specified: CD45RA+ positively selected. The chain combines TRBV28 with TRBJ1-4, with 9 bases matching TRBD1. The source is a man between 18 and 35 years old in good health. Some clones in this sample may be carry-over from other donors' samples. The CDR3 reads CASSFTGGEKLFF. CDR3 DNA: TGTGCCAGCAGTTTCACAGGGGGCGAAAAACTGTTTTTT.